Each of the 29 T cell receptor beta chains below was sequenced from the same sample in a study of blood T cell repertoires in COVID-19. Clones were read by immunoSEQ multiplex PCR, and TCRdb kept only the in-frame ones, dropping some. This sample has more than 300,000 clones; around four fifths occur once, and the top ten carry approximately 1.3%. The sample was peripheral blood. Receptor source: a woman between 45 and 60 years old with acute or convalescent COVID-19.

The chain links TRBV19 to TRBJ2-3; TRBD2 aligns across 9 bases. Germline V gives CDR1 LNHDA, CDR2 SQIVND (reference sequence). J lost 4 bases, V lost 7 bases, and 9 bases had no gene match. The CDR3 consists of 15 residues. The CDR3 reads CASTRAGGQADTQYF. CDR3 sequence (DNA): TGTGCCAGTACCCGAGCGGGGGGCCAGGCAGATACGCAGTATTTT.

This clone was recorded once. The chain recombines TRBV5-1 with TRBJ2-1; TRBD2 aligns across 8 bases. CDR3 size: 16 residues. The J segment lost 9 bases and the V segment lost 4 bases, leaving 15 bases of the junction unmatched. The V gene's germline CDR1 is SGHRS and CDR2 YFSETQ. CDR3 sequence reads: CASSPRPGGEYGEQFF. CDR3 DNA sequence: TGCGCCAGCAGCCCCCGCCCGGGGGGGGAATATGGTGAGCAGTTCTTC.

CDR3 in amino acids: CAISESDRGGDTQYF. CDR3 nucleotide sequence: TGTGCCATCAGTGAGTCGGACAGGGGAGGAGATACGCAGTATTTT. The chain employs TRBV10-3 and TRBJ2-3; 9 nucleotides agree with TRBD1. Looked up from germline, CDR1 is ENHRY and CDR2 is SYGVKD. Trimming removed 0 bases from V and 5 bases from J; junction bases left unmatched: 3. CDR3 size: 15 residues.

The J gene is TRBJ2-3, the V gene TRBV24-1, with a weak D call TRBD1 (6 bases). Germline CDR1 is KGHDR and CDR2 is SFDVKD. The CDR3 sequence is 16 residues long. The V end lost 4 bases, the J end lost 4 bases, and 17 bases lay between the germline ends. DNA of the CDR3: TGTGCCACCAGTGACGCTAAGGGGGACCGTGCAGATACGCAGTATTTT. Translated, it gives CATSDAKGDRADTQYF.

The chain recombines TRBV11-2 with TRBJ2-1; 7 bases are shared with TRBD2. V shed 1 base, J shed 9 bases, and the junction held 9 bases outside the gene matches. Germline CDR1 is SGHAT and CDR2 is FQNNGV. CDR3 length: 15 amino acids. The CDR3: CASSLARGRPGEQFF. CDR3 coding DNA: TGTGCCAGCAGCTTAGCGCGCGGGAGACCTGGTGAGCAGTTCTTC.

A few counts support this clone. This rearrangement joins TRBV10-2 to TRBJ1-2; D is unclear. The germline V and J ends were trimmed by 4 bases and 0 bases, with 9 bases remaining between them. CDR1 and CDR2 (germline): WSHSY, SAAADI. This CDR3 region has 14 residues. The chain's CDR3 is CASSVGDTNYGYTF. The CDR3 coding sequence is TGCGCCAGCAGTGTGGGAGACACTAACTATGGCTACACCTTC.

This chain uses TRBV5-4 with TRBJ2-3, with D maybe TRBD2 (5 bases). V lost 10 bases and J 4 bases, leaving 19 bases between the germline ends. The CDR3 has 14 residues. Per germline, CDR1 SGHNT and CDR2 YYREEE (reference sequence). CDR3 sequence: CAGKNRDQSDTQYF. The CDR3 nucleotides are TGTGCCGGAAAAAACCGGGATCAGTCAGATACGCAGTATTTT.

A single count supports this clone. The V gene is TRBV10-1, the J gene TRBJ1-4; 9 bases map to TRBD1. The CDR3 extends over 15 amino acids. Germline CDR1 is WNHNN and CDR2 is SYGVQD (reference sequence). Trimming cost V 10 bases and J 3 bases; bases outside gene matches: 9. In DNA, the CDR3 is TGCGCCACGGGACAGGGAGTCGGTGCTAATGAAAAACTGTTTTTT. It yields the protein CATGQGVGANEKLFF.

The chain couples TRBV7-2 to TRBJ2-7; 9 bases fit TRBD1. With V trimmed by 5 bases and J by 5 bases, 10 bases remained unmatched. Germline V gene sequence: CDR1 SGHTA, CDR2 FQGNSA. The CDR3 has 15 residues. CDR3 coding DNA: TGTGCCAGCAGCCAGCCGGGACAGGGTGCGGACGAGCAGTACTTC. Translating gives CASSQPGQGADEQYF.

Only a few counts were recorded for this clone. The rearrangement links TRBV5-1 to TRBJ1-2; D unresolved. This CDR3 contains 14 residues. V gave up 4 bases and J gave up 2 bases, with 12 bases separating them. Germline V gene sequence: CDR1 SGHRS, CDR2 YFSETQ. This CDR3 is CASSPGSWNYGYTF. For the CDR3, the DNA is TGCGCCAGCAGCCCAGGATCTTGGAACTATGGCTACACCTTC. Using reference TRBV5-1 and TRBJ1-2 for the parts outside the CDR3, the full variable domain is KAGVTQTPRYLIKTRGQQVTLSCSPISGHRSVSWYQQTPGQGLQFLFEYFSETQRNKGNFPGRFSGRQFSNSRSEMNVSTLELGDSALYLCASSPGSWNYGYTFGSGTRLTVV.

The chain is built from TRBV5-6 and TRBJ1-2, with TRBD1 identical over 8 bases. Losses at the gene ends were 5 bases for V and 8 bases for J; bases not matched to a gene: 5. The CDR3 consists of 12 residues. In germline, CDR1 is SGHDT, CDR2 YYEEEE. The CDR3 sequence: CASSTGGEGYTF. The CDR3 DNA is TGTGCCAGCAGTACAGGGGGAGAAGGCTACACCTTC.

The chain uses TRBV3-1 (or the pseudogene TRBV3-2) and TRBJ1-2; 7 bases align to TRBD1. The CDR3 has 14 residues. Germline V gene lookup returns CDR1 LGHDT and CDR2 YNNKEL (reference sequence). The J segment lost 7 bases and the V segment lost 4 bases, leaving 9 bases of the junction unmatched. The CDR3 DNA is TGTGCCAGCAGCCCCCATGACAGGGACGGTGGCTACACCTTC. Translated: CASSPHDRDGGYTF.

V gene TRBV6-1 combines with J gene TRBJ1-3; 7 nucleotides align to TRBD1. CDR3 length: 14 residues. Unmatched junction bases numbered 0, after V lost 1 base and J lost 3 bases. Germline CDR1 and CDR2: MNHNS and SASEGT. The CDR3 bases are TGTGCCAGCAGTGAAGGACAGGGTGGAAACACCATATATTTT. It translates to CASSEGQGGNTIYF.

The chain joins TRBV7-9 to TRBJ1-2, with 11 bases fitting TRBD1. V gave up 5 bases and J gave up 8 bases; unmatched junction bases: 10. The CDR3 consists of 15 residues. CDR1 and CDR2 (germline): SEHNR, FQNEAQ (reference sequence). CDR3 sequence reads: CASSDTGTGGDGYTF. The CDR3 bases are TGTGCCAGCAGCGATACCGGGACAGGGGGAGACGGCTACACCTTC.

The rearrangement joins TRBV5-4 to TRBJ2-1; 8 bases map to TRBD2. Trimming at V came to 4 bases and at J to 4 bases, leaving 7 bases not matched to a gene. The CDR3 contains 15 residues. Germline lookup yields CDR1 SGHNT and CDR2 YYREEE (reference sequence). CDR3 residues: CASSQTSDRYNEQFF. In nucleotides, the CDR3 is TGTGCCAGCAGCCAGACTAGCGACAGGTACAATGAGCAGTTCTTC.

CDR3 coding DNA: TGTGCCAGCAGTTTCAGGGTGGAAGGGGCTGAAGCTTTCTTT. It codes for CASSFRVEGAEAFF. The rearrangement links TRBV27 to TRBJ1-1; D is possibly TRBD1 (5 bases). The germline V gene encodes CDR1 MNHEY and CDR2 SMNVEV (reference sequence). The V and J ends lost 3 bases and 6 bases respectively, with 14 bases between them. This CDR3 spans 14 amino acids.

The V and J genes are TRBV2 and TRBJ2-5; 9 nucleotides align to TRBD2. V lost 8 bases to trimming and J lost 2 bases; unmatched junction nucleotides: 3. The CDR3 covers 13 residues. Germline-derived CDR1 and CDR2 are SNHLY and FYNNEI. CDR3 region: CASAGGRQETQYF. In DNA, the CDR3 is TGTGCCAGCGCGGGAGGGAGGCAAGAGACCCAGTACTTC. Drawing the rest from reference TRBV2 and TRBJ2-5, the complete variable domain is EPEVTQTPSHQVTQMGQEVILRCVPISNHLYFYWYRQILGQKVEFLVSFYNNEISEKSEIFDDQFSVERPDGSNFTLKIRSTKLEDSAMYFCASAGGRQETQYFGPGTRLLVL.

This chain connects TRBV9 to TRBJ1-3, with a weak D call TRBD1 (5 bases). The CDR3 length is 15 residues. V was pared by 4 bases and J by 0 bases, with 11 bases between. CDR1 SGDLS and CDR2 YYNGEE come from the germline V gene. The CDR3 DNA sequence: TGTGCCAGCAGCCCGCGACAGAGCTCTGGAAACACCATATATTTT. Encoded protein: CASSPRQSSGNTIYF.

The chain combines TRBV19 with TRBJ1-5, with a tentative D call TRBD1 (5 bases). Trimming removed 3 bases at V and 5 bases at J, with 14 bases between. Germline V gives CDR1 LNHDA, CDR2 SQIVND (reference sequence). This CDR3 comprises 15 residues. CDR3 nucleotides: TGTGCCAGTAGTATGGGCAGGGCATTTGATCAGCCCCAGCATTTT. Translating it yields CASSMGRAFDQPQHF.

V and J are TRBV27 and TRBJ1-5, with D possibly TRBD1 on 6 matching bases. CDR3 length: 15 amino acids. V lost 1 base and J lost 2, with 9 bases in between. Per the germline V gene, CDR1 is MNHEY and CDR2 is SMNVEV (reference sequence). The CDR3 coding sequence is TGTGCCAGCAGTTTATATGCAGGGGGCAATCAGCCCCAGCATTTT. Amino acids: CASSLYAGGNQPQHF.

V and J are TRBV7-2 and TRBJ2-5, with 7 positions matching TRBD1. The CDR3 is 14 amino acids. Germline loops: CDR1 SGHTA, CDR2 FQGNSA. V trimming: 2 bases; J trimming: 4 bases; junction bases outside the gene matches: 4. This CDR3 reads CASSLRAGGETQYF. CDR3 DNA: TGTGCCAGCAGCTTACGGGCAGGGGGAGAGACCCAGTACTTC.

The chain is built from TRBV5-1 and TRBJ2-3; tentative D call: TRBD1 (6 bases). The V gene's germline CDR1 is SGHRS and CDR2 YFSETQ. The CDR3 has 15 residues. V shed 0 bases and J shed 6 bases, with 14 bases lying between them. The DNA for the CDR3 is TGCGCCAGCAGCTTGGAGGGGGTCTCTAGGGATACGCAGTATTTT. Translation: CASSLEGVSRDTQYF.

The chain carries TRBV4-3 and TRBJ1-2, with a possible D match to TRBD1 (5 bases). Germline CDR1 reads LGHNA; CDR2 reads YSLEER. Trimming pared 0 bases from V and 2 bases from J, leaving 13 bases between. This CDR3 has 16 residues. This CDR3 reads CASSQDLATVNYGYTF. The CDR3 DNA follows: TGCGCCAGCAGCCAAGATCTAGCGACAGTCAACTATGGCTACACCTTC.

This sequence joins TRBV24-1 and TRBJ1-2; 11 bases align to TRBD1. V shed 4 bases, J shed 5 bases, and the junction held 5 bases outside the gene matches. There are 15 residues in the CDR3. Looked up from germline, CDR1 is KGHDR and CDR2 is SFDVKD. CDR3 in DNA: TGTGCCACCAGTGAGCCTGGACAGGGGGCATATGGCTACACCTTC. This translates into CATSEPGQGAYGYTF.

This chain connects TRBV7-3 to TRBJ2-2, with D perhaps matching TRBD2 (6 bases). Trimming left V 2 bases short and J 3 bases short, with 25 bases between. The CDR3 is 20 amino acids. Germline V gene lookup returns CDR1 SGHTA and CDR2 FQGTGA. The DNA of the CDR3 is TGTGCCAGCAGCTTAGATATATTAGGTGGGGCGGGACCGGACACCGGGGAGCTGTTTTTT. It encodes CASSLDILGGAGPDTGELFF.

This chain uses TRBV7-2 with TRBJ1-2, with D unresolved. V lost 8 bases to trimming and J lost 4 bases, with 14 bases between them. This CDR3 is built from 13 residues. From germline, CDR1 is SGHTA and CDR2 FQGNSA. CDR3: CASAPAAGYGYTF. The CDR3 DNA reads TGTGCCAGCGCTCCGGCGGCGGGCTATGGCTACACCTTC.

This clone turned up a few times. The V and J genes are TRBV10-3 and TRBJ1-2; 9 bases line up with TRBD1. Germline V gives CDR1 ENHRY, CDR2 SYGVKD. Losses at the gene ends were 3 bases for V and 7 bases for J; bases not matched to a gene: 6. CDR3 length: 14 residues. The DNA for the CDR3 is TGTGCCATCAGTGACCTGGACAGGGGCTCTGGCTACACCTTC. Its protein is CAISDLDRGSGYTF.

The CDR3 loop is CASSPAGAKNIQYF. CDR3 in DNA: TGTGCCAGCAGTCCCGCGGGGGCCAAAAACATTCAGTACTTC. The rearrangement joins TRBV2 to TRBJ2-4, with D possibly being TRBD2 (6 bases). The CDR3 extends over 14 amino acids. Trimming took off 5 bases at V and 1 base at J, with 9 bases between the two ends. The germline V gene encodes CDR1 SNHLY and CDR2 FYNNEI.

A single count supports this clone. The genes are TRBV6-5 and TRBJ1-5; D is ambiguous. Germline assignment: CDR1 MNHEY and CDR2 SVGAGI. Trimming took 6 bases from V and 3 from J, leaving 12 bases between them. The CDR3 has 14 residues. The CDR3 region has the DNA TGTGCCAGCAGGTCAACGGGGTACAATCAGCCCCAGCATTTT. This encodes CASRSTGYNQPQHF.